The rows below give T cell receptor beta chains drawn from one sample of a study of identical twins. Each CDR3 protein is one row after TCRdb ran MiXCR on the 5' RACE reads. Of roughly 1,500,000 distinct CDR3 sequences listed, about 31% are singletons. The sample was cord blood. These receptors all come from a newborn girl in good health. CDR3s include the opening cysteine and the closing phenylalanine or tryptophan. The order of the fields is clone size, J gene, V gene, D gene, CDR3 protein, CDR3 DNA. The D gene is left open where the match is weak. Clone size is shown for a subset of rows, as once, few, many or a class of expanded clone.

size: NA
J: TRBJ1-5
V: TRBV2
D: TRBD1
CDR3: CASSSYRGRSNQPQHF
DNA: TGTGCCAGCAGCTCTTACAGGGGGCGTAGCAATCAGCCCCAGCATTTT

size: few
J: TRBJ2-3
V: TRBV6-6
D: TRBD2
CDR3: CASSKRLAGINTDTQYF
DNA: TGTGCCAGCAGTAAAAGACTAGCGGGGATAAACACAGATACGCAGTATTTT

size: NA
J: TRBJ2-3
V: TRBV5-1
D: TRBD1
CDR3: CASSLARGQGIADTQYF
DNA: TGCGCCAGCAGCTTGGCCAGGGGACAGGGGATCGCAGATACGCAGTATTTT

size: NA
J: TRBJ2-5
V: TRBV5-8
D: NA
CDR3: CASSLGLNTQETQYF
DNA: TGTGCCAGCAGCTTGGGACTGAACACTCAAGAGACCCAGTACTTC

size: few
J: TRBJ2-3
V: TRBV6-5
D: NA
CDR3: CASRRRRGLTDTQYF
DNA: TGTGCCAGCAGACGACGACGGGGCCTCACAGATACGCAGTATTTT

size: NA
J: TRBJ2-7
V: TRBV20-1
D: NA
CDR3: CSAAGHEQYF
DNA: TGCAGTGCGGCAGGACACGAGCAGTACTTC

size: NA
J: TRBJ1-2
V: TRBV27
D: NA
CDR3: CASSWRRNLISYGYTF
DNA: TGTGCCAGCAGTTGGCGGAGGAACCTTATAAGTTATGGCTACACCTTC

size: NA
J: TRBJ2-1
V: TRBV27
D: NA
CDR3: CASSLRHLNLQETQFF
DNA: TGTGCCAGCAGTTTAAGGCACCTCAACCTCCAAGAGACCCAGTTCTTC

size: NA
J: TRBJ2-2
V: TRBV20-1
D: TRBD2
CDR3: CSARQGLAGHTGELFF
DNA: TGCAGTGCTAGACAGGGACTAGCGGGGCACACCGGGGAGCTGTTTTTT

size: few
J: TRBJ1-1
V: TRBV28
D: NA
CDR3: CASSFLPNTEAFF
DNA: TGTGCCAGCAGTTTTCTGCCAAACACTGAAGCTTTCTTT

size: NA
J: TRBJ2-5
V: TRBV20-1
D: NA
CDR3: CSARDFGAVHQETQYF
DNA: TGCAGTGCTAGAGATTTCGGGGCGGTACACCAAGAGACCCAGTACTTC

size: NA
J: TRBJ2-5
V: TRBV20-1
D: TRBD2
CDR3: CSATGLAGFQETQYF
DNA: TGCAGTGCTACGGGACTAGCGGGGTTTCAAGAGACCCAGTACTTC

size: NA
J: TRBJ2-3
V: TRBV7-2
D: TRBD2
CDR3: CASSPSAGTSTDTQYF
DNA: TGTGCCAGCAGCCCCTCAGCGGGAACTAGCACAGATACGCAGTATTTT

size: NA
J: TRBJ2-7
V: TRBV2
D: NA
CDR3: CASSERELAHEQYF
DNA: TGTGCCAGCAGTGAACGGGAGCTTGCGCACGAGCAGTACTTC

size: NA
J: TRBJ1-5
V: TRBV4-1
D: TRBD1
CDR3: CASSTRQGGNQPQHF
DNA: TGCGCCAGCAGCACCAGACAGGGCGGCAATCAGCCCCAGCATTTT

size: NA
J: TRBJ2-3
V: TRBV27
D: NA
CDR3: CASSPSRVNTDTQYF
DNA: TGTGCCAGCAGTCCGAGCAGGGTGAACACAGATACGCAGTATTTT

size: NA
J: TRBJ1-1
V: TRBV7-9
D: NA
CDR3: CASSSPREVNTEAFF
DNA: TGTGCCAGCAGCTCCCCCAGGGAAGTCAACACTGAAGCTTTCTTT

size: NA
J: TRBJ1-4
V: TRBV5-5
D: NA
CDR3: CASSLQYTTNEKLFF
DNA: TGTGCCAGCAGCCTTCAATATACAACTAATGAAAAACTGTTTTTT

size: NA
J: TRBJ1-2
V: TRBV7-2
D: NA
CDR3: CASSLPLGAGYTF
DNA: TGTGCCAGCAGCTTACCCCTTGGGGCTGGCTACACCTTC

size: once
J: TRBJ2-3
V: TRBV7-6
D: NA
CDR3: CASRLAHSDTQYF
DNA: TGTGCCAGCAGGTTAGCCCACTCAGATACGCAGTATTTT

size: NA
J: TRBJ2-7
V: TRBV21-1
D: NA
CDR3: CASSKEAGRVSYEQYF
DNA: TGTGCCAGCAGCAAAGAGGCAGGGAGGGTTTCCTACGAGCAGTACTTC

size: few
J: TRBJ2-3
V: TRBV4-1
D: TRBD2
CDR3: CASSQPALAGGTDTQYF
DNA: TGCGCCAGCAGCCAACCTGCACTAGCGGGGGGGACAGATACGCAGTATTTT

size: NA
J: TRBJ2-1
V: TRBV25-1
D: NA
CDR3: CASSDGSGRYNEQFF
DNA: TGTGCCAGCAGTGATGGGTCGGGGCGCTACAATGAGCAGTTCTTC

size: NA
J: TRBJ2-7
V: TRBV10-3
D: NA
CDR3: CAISGSVERANEQYF
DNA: TGTGCCATCAGTGGGAGCGTGGAACGGGCCAATGAGCAGTACTTC

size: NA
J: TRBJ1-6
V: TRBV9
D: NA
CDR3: CASSVAMGDSPLHF
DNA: TGTGCCAGCAGCGTAGCCATGGGGGACTCACCCCTCCACTTT

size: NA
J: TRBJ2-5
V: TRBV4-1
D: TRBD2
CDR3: CASSRGTSGRNEQYF
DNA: TGCGCCAGCAGCCGTGGTACTAGCGGGAGAAATGAGCAGTACTTC

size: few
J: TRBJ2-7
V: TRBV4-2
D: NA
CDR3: CASSQEPMSLSYEQYF
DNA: TGTGCCAGCAGCCAAGAACCGATGTCGCTTAGTTACGAGCAGTACTTC